The present TCR beta chain was sequenced within a study of blood T cells in healthy people across ages. V was pared by 6 bases and J by 4 bases, with 6 bases of the junction left unmatched. This CDR3 contains 15 residues. Alongside a J-beta primer mix, a sample-barcoded 5' primer served in a second PCR lasting 7 to 11 cycles. MiXCR was run by TCRdb on the 5' RACE reads, yielding one entry per CDR3 protein. The sample lists hundreds of thousands of distinct CDR3 sequences; around 32% were seen once. Sequencing was done on a sample of blood. The origin of this receptor is a woman older than 75 in good health. The chain couples TRBV12-3 or TRBV12-4 to TRBJ1-4; 9 bases align to TRBD1. The CDR3 DNA reads TGTGCCAGCAGCATACAGGGACAGGGTAATGAAAAACTGTTTTTT. It translates to CASSIQGQGNEKLFF.